The 26 T cell receptor beta chains presented below share a single source sample, sequenced in a study of T cell responses to AZD1222 COVID-19 vaccine. The table came from immunoSEQ multiplex PCR; TCRdb's copy has only in-frame clones and leaves some out. This table holds over 100,000 clones, roughly nine tenths found once. The sequences come from peripheral blood, collected on day 0 of AZD1222 vaccination. These receptors came from an adult in good health.

The rearrangement uses TRBV4-2 and TRBJ1-2; the D is unclear. The CDR3 sequence is 15 residues long. CDR1 and CDR2 (germline): LGHNA, YNFKEQ. The germline V and J ends were trimmed by 0 bases and 4 bases, with 12 bases remaining between them. The CDR3 bases are TGTGCCAGCAGCCAAGATCGGGCGTCCTTCTATGGCTACACCTTC. It is translated as CASSQDRASFYGYTF.

The chain combines TRBV9 with TRBJ2-5; 12 bases match TRBD1. The CDR3 covers 15 residues. V dropped 2 bases and J dropped 6; count of bases not matched to a gene: 5. CDR1 and CDR2 (germline): SGDLS, YYNGEE. The CDR3 sequence is CASSVGTGGMKTQYF. CDR3 nucleotides: TGTGCCAGCAGCGTCGGGACAGGGGGCATGAAGACCCAGTACTTC.

V is TRBV11-2 and J is TRBJ2-1; either TRBD1 or TRBD2 may supply D (5 bases each). Per germline, CDR1 SGHAT and CDR2 FQNNGV. CDR3 length equals 14 residues. V lost 2 bases and J lost 5, with 10 bases in between. The CDR3 DNA sequence: TGTGCCAGCAGCTTATATAGGGGACACAATGAGCAGTTCTTC. It specifies CASSLYRGHNEQFF.

The rearrangement links TRBV5-1 to TRBJ2-1, with TRBD1 as a possible D gene (6 bases). This CDR3 is 15 amino acids long. The germline V and J ends were trimmed by 0 bases and 3 bases, with 10 bases remaining between them. Looked up from germline, CDR1 is SGHRS and CDR2 is YFSETQ. For the CDR3, the DNA is TGCGCCAGCAGCTTGGCCTTAGGGGGCTACAATGAGCAGTTCTTC. Translated: CASSLALGGYNEQFF.

CDR3 loop: CASSDSAGGSYGYTF. In nucleotides, the CDR3 is TGTGCCAGCAGTGATTCGGCAGGGGGAAGCTATGGCTACACCTTC. The chain recombines TRBV6-4 with TRBJ1-2; TRBD1 matches 7 bases. The germline V gene encodes CDR1 MRHNA and CDR2 SNTAGT. CDR3 size: 15 residues. The junction had 8 bases not matched to a gene; V was cut back by 3 bases and J by 4 bases.

V gene TRBV12-3 or TRBV12-4 combines with J gene TRBJ1-1; D is uncertain. The V gene lost 6 bases and the J gene lost 4 bases, with 9 bases spanning the gap. This CDR3 spans 12 amino acids. The CDR3 region has the DNA TGTGCCAGCAGGCCCAGTGGCACTGAAGCTTTCTTT. It is translated as CASRPSGTEAFF.

This rearrangement joins TRBV5-1 to TRBJ1-1, with a tentative D call TRBD1 (6 bases). The V end was cut by 6 bases, the J end by 1 base, with 16 bases between. Per germline, CDR1 SGHRS and CDR2 YFSETQ. The CDR3 extends over 15 amino acids. This CDR3 is CASTEMTGGNTEAFF. CDR3 DNA: TGCGCCAGCACCGAAATGACAGGTGGGAACACTGAAGCTTTCTTT.

The chain joins TRBV11-2 to TRBJ1-5; 7 bases agree with TRBD1. This CDR3 has 14 amino acids. V lost 5 bases to trimming and J lost 11 bases; unmatched junction nucleotides: 12. CDR1 and CDR2 from the germline V gene are SGHAT and FQNNGV. CDR3 amino acids: CASSAGQAAGTQHF. CDR3 DNA sequence: TGTGCCAGCAGCGCAGGACAGGCCGCCGGGACCCAGCATTTT.

The V gene is TRBV6-6, the J gene TRBJ2-7; a possible D gene is TRBD1 (5 bases). V was pared by 2 bases and J by 6 bases, with 11 bases between. The CDR3 contains 13 residues. Germline lookup yields CDR1 MNHNY and CDR2 SVGAGI (reference sequence). Here the CDR3 reads CASSYMVQGEQYF. Here the CDR3 DNA reads TGTGCCAGCAGTTACATGGTCCAGGGCGAGCAGTACTTC.

As DNA, the CDR3 is TGTGCCAGAAGCTTGAGAGGCCCAACTCGATCCCGTTACGAGCAGTACTTC. This sequence encodes CARSLRGPTRSRYEQYF. The V gene is TRBV5-3, the J gene TRBJ2-7, with unresolved D. TRBV5-3 is an open reading frame, and its role is uncertain. V was clipped by 1 base and J by 4 bases, with 21 bases between them. The CDR3 runs 17 residues.

The chain couples TRBV18 to TRBJ2-7; TRBD1 agrees at 9 bases. V shed 3 bases, J shed 4 bases, and the junction held 13 bases outside the gene matches. The germline gives CDR1 KGHSH, CDR2 LQKENI. The CDR3 totals 17 residues. CDR3 sequence (DNA): TGTGCCAGCTCACCTCAGGGGGGGACAGGGATTTTGTACGAGCAGTACTTC. Translated: CASSPQGGTGILYEQYF.

The rearrangement uses TRBV28 and TRBJ1-3; D gene unclear. The CDR3 has 14 amino acids. V lost 7 bases to trimming and J lost 2 bases, with 12 bases between them. Germline CDR1 MDHEN, CDR2 SYDVKM. CDR3: CASTPRTPGNTIYF. The CDR3 DNA reads as TGTGCCAGCACTCCGAGGACTCCTGGAAACACCATATATTTT.

The rearrangement links TRBV7-2 to TRBJ1-2, with 7 bases that match TRBD1. The trim removed 6 bases at V and 4 bases at J, leaving 5 bases unmatched. This CDR3 has 13 residues. Germline V lookup: CDR1 SGHTA, CDR2 FQGNSA. CDR3 sequence: CASSRGQSYGYTF. In nucleotides, the CDR3 is TGTGCCAGCAGTCGGGGACAGTCCTATGGCTACACCTTC.

This sequence joins TRBV2 and TRBJ1-2, with D perhaps matching TRBD1 (5 bases). From germline, CDR1 is SNHLY and CDR2 FYNNEI. The CDR3 runs 15 residues. Between the trimmed V and J ends, which lost 5 bases and 0 bases, there was a span of 13 bases. Written as DNA, the CDR3 is TGTGCCAGCAGTCCGACAGTCACCCCTAACTATGGCTACACCTTC. It yields the protein CASSPTVTPNYGYTF. Drawing the rest from reference TRBV2 and TRBJ1-2, the complete variable domain is EPEVTQTPSHQVTQMGQEVILRCVPISNHLYFYWYRQILGQKVEFLVSFYNNEISEKSEIFDDQFSVERPDGSNFTLKIRSTKLEDSAMYFCASSPTVTPNYGYTFGSGTRLTVV.

A single count supports this clone. The chain is built from TRBV5-1 and TRBJ2-7; maybe TRBD1 (6 bases). The ends were cut back, 0 bases at V and 0 bases at J, with 13 bases in the middle. This CDR3 spans 16 amino acids. Germline V CDR1 and CDR2: SGHRS, YFSETQ. The CDR3 sequence: CASSLGPGHSSYEQYF. Written as DNA, the CDR3 is TGCGCCAGCAGCTTGGGACCGGGACATAGCTCCTACGAGCAGTACTTC.

This chain connects TRBV7-3 to TRBJ1-3; 7 bases are shared with TRBD1. The CDR3 covers 15 residues. Germline CDR1 SGHTA, CDR2 FQGTGA. Trimming at V came to 5 bases and at J to 2 bases, leaving 6 bases not matched to a gene. CDR3 bases: TGTGCCAGCAGCCCCGGACAGGCCCCTGGAAACACCATATATTTT. This sequence encodes CASSPGQAPGNTIYF.

The CDR3 loop is CASSYGAPGEQYF. In DNA, the CDR3 is TGTGCCAGCAGTTACGGGGCCCCGGGGGAGCAGTACTTC. This chain links TRBV6-5 with TRBJ2-7, with D perhaps assigned TRBD1 or TRBD2 (5 bases each). There are 13 residues in the CDR3. The germline CDR1 and CDR2 sequences are MNHEY and SVGAGI. Trimming left V 2 bases short and J 7 bases short, with 12 bases between.

The V and J genes are TRBV6-5 and TRBJ1-2, with unresolved D. The V and J ends lost 4 bases and 8 bases respectively, with 8 bases between them. Germline CDR1 reads MNHEY; CDR2 reads SVGAGI. The CDR3 runs 11 residues. Here the CDR3 DNA reads TGTGCCAGCAGTTCCGATATGGGCTACACCTTC. Protein sequence: CASSSDMGYTF.

This sequence joins TRBV30 and TRBJ2-7, with 9 bases identical to TRBD2. The CDR3 sequence is 13 residues long. The V gene end was trimmed by 2 bases and the J gene end by 7 bases; junction bases not matched to a gene: 6. Germline values: CDR1 GTSNPN, CDR2 SVGIG (reference sequence). The CDR3 DNA follows: TGTGCCTGGAGTAGGGCGGGGGGGCTTGAGCAGTACTTC. This gives the protein CAWSRAGGLEQYF.

This clone has just one count. V and J are TRBV5-1 and TRBJ1-4; D may be TRBD1 (5 bases). From germline, CDR1 is SGHRS and CDR2 YFSETQ. Between the trimmed V and J ends, which lost 3 bases and 4 bases, there was a span of 10 bases. This CDR3 is 14 amino acids long. For the CDR3, the DNA is TGCGCCAGCAGCTGGGACGGACTTAATGAAAAACTGTTTTTT. Translated, it gives CASSWDGLNEKLFF. The full variable domain, in which reference TRBV5-1 and TRBJ1-4 provide the parts outside the CDR3, is KAGVTQTPRYLIKTRGQQVTLSCSPISGHRSVSWYQQTPGQGLQFLFEYFSETQRNKGNFPGRFSGRQFSNSRSEMNVSTLELGDSALYLCASSWDGLNEKLFFGSGTQLSVL.

The chain joins TRBV11-2 to TRBJ1-3; D is uncertain. Germline CDR1 is SGHAT and CDR2 is FQNNGV. CDR3 length equals 15 residues. The ends were cut back, 2 bases at V and 0 bases at J, with 8 bases in the middle. Written as DNA, the CDR3 is TGTGCCAGCAGCTTATGGACGTACTCTGGAAACACCATATATTTT. Translating gives CASSLWTYSGNTIYF.

This clone has just one count. The chain uses TRBV6-1 and TRBJ2-7; 7 bases are shared with TRBD1. The CDR3 contains 15 residues. Germline trimming cut 0 bases from V and 0 bases from J; bases unmatched to any gene: 2. Germline V CDR1 and CDR2: MNHNS, SASEGT. The CDR3 sequence is CASSEAAGGSYEQYF. CDR3 sequence (DNA): TGTGCCAGCAGTGAAGCGGCAGGGGGCTCCTACGAGCAGTACTTC.

The chain combines TRBV4-1 with TRBJ2-7; D uncertain. Germline CDR1 and CDR2: MGHRA and YSYEKL. Trimming pared 2 bases from V and 0 bases from J, leaving 5 bases between. The CDR3 has 13 amino acids. CDR3: CASSQSSSYEQYF. CDR3 in DNA: TGCGCCAGCAGCCAAAGTAGCTCCTACGAGCAGTACTTC.

The V gene is TRBV5-1, the J gene TRBJ2-3; tentatively, D is TRBD2 (6 bases). The V gene lost 0 bases and the J gene lost 2 bases, with 16 bases spanning the gap. Germline CDR1 SGHRS, CDR2 YFSETQ. CDR3 size: 17 residues. The CDR3 sequence: CASSLGTGRPNTDTQYF. For the CDR3, the DNA is TGCGCCAGCAGCTTGGGGACCGGGAGACCGAACACAGATACGCAGTATTTT.

The chain joins TRBV7-9 to TRBJ2-7; TRBD1 matches 7 bases. CDR1 and CDR2 from the germline V gene are SEHNR and FQNEAQ (reference sequence). The J segment lost 3 bases and the V segment lost 4 bases, leaving 6 bases of the junction unmatched. The CDR3 totals 14 residues. This CDR3 is CASSSRGQYYEQYF. The CDR3 DNA reads as TGTGCCAGCAGCTCTAGGGGACAGTACTACGAGCAGTACTTC.

This chain joins TRBV6-5 and TRBJ1-1; D remains ambiguous. Germline lookup yields CDR1 MNHEY and CDR2 SVGAGI. The germline V and J ends were trimmed by 10 bases and 0 bases, with 18 bases remaining between them. The CDR3 sequence is 15 residues long. This chain's CDR3 is CATAPGARMNTEAFF. For the CDR3, the DNA is TGTGCCACCGCCCCTGGAGCCAGAATGAACACTGAAGCTTTCTTT.